This T cell receptor (beta chain) was identified during a study of blood T cell repertoires in COVID-19. As for the study in general: Sources were T cells, B-cell-depleted T cells, or PBMCs; the material itself was cDNA or gDNA.

Data came from immunoSEQ multiplex PCR; TCRdb stores just in-frame clones and leaves some out. The data contain 100,000 to 150,000 clones, about four fifths of them singletons. V lost 0 bases to trimming and J lost 0 bases; unmatched junction nucleotides: 4. The germline V gene has CDR1 GTSNPN and CDR2 SVGIG (reference sequence). The CDR3 consists of 15 residues. This sequence was found in a man older than 75 with active or convalescent COVID-19. Sequenced sample: peripheral blood. This rearrangement joins TRBV30 to TRBJ1-2; 7 bases align to TRBD1. The CDR3 loop reads CAWSVLDRSNYGYTF. For the CDR3, the DNA is TGTGCCTGGAGTGTCCTGGACAGGTCTAACTATGGCTACACCTTC.